This T cell receptor (beta chain) was retrieved from a study of graft-versus-host responses after intestinal transplantation. On the study more broadly: Recipients were given multivisceral, liver-intestinal, or isolated intestinal transplants.

Sequencing was performed with immunoSEQ multiplex PCR; in TCRdb, only in-frame clones are kept and a portion is missing. The repertoire includes approximately 89,000 clones, 85% to 95% of them detected once, and 1.1% sits in the top ten. Trimming at V came to 4 bases and at J to 5 bases, leaving 10 bases not matched to a gene. The CDR3 is 16 residues long. Germline V gives CDR1 LGHNA, CDR2 YNFKEQ. As concerns this clone: Its antigen is unidentified.

The source was unstimulated CD8+ T cells sorted from spleen or lymph node cells, collected before transplant. The chain recombines TRBV4-2 with TRBJ1-1, with 10 nucleotides matching TRBD1. The sequence came from a human donor who was the organ donor for an intestinal transplant. The CDR3 DNA sequence: TGTGCCAGCAGCCCCCGGGACAGGGGACTGCCAACTGAAGCTTTCTTT. Translating it yields CASSPRDRGLPTEAFF.